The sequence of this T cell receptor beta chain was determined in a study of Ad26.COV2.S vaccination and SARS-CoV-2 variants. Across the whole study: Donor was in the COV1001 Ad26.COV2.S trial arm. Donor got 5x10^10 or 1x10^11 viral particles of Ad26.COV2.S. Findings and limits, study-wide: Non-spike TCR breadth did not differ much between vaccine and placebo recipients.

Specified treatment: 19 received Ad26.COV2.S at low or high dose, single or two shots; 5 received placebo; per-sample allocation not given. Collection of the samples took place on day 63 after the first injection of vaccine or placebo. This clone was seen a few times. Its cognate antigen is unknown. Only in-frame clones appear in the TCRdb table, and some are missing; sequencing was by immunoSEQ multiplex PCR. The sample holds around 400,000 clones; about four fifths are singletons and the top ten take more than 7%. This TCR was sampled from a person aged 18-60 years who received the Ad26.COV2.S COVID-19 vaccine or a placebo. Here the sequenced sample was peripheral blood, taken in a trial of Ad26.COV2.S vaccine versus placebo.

In DNA, the CDR3 is TGTGCCAGCAGCTTAACAGGGATGAACACTGAAGCTTTCTTT. It encodes CASSLTGMNTEAFF. The rearrangement joins TRBV7-3 to TRBJ1-1; D unresolved. This CDR3 has 14 residues. The germline V gene encodes CDR1 SGHTA and CDR2 FQGTGA. The V end was cut by 0 bases, the J end by 0 bases, with 5 bases between.